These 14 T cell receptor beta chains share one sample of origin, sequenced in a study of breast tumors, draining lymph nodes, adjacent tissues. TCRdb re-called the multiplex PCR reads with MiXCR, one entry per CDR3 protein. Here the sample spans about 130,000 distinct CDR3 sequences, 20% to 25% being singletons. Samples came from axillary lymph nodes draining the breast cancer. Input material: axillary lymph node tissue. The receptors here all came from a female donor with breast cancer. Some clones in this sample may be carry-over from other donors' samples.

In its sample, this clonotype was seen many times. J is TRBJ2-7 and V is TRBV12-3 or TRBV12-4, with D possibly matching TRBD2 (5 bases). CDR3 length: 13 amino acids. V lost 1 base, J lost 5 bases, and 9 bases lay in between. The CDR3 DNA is TGTGCCAGCAGTTTAGGGCTAGCCAACGAGCAGTACTTC. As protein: CASSLGLANEQYF.

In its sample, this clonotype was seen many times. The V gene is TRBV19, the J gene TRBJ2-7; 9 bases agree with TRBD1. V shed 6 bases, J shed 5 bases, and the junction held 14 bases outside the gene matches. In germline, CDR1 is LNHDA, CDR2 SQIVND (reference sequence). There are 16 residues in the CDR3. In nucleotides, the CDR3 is TGTGCCAGTAGCCGAAGGACGGGTACAGGGGGCCACGAGCAGTACTTC. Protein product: CASSRRTGTGGHEQYF.

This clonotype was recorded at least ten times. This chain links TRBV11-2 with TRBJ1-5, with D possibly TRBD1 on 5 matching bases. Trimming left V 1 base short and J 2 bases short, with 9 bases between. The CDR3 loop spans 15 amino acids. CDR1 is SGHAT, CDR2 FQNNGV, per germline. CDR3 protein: CASSLGQGGNQPQHF. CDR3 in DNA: TGTGCCAGCAGCTTAGGGCAGGGAGGCAATCAGCCCCAGCATTTT.

This CDR3 is CASSKQLAGQETQYF. DNA for the CDR3: TGTGCCAGCAGCAAACAGCTAGCGGGACAAGAGACCCAGTACTTC. The chain links TRBV11-3 to TRBJ2-5; 9 nucleotides line up with TRBD2. The J segment lost 2 bases and the V segment lost 5 bases, leaving 6 bases of the junction unmatched. Germline assignment: CDR1 SGHNT and CDR2 YENEEA. CDR3 length: 15 residues.

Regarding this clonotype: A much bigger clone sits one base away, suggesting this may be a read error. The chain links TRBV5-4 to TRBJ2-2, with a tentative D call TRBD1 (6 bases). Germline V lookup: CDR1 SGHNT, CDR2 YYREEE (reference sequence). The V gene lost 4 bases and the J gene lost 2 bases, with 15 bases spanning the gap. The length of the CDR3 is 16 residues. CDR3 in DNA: TGTGCCAGCAGCATGGCCAGGGGAGATAACACCGGGGAGCTGTTTTTT. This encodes CASSMARGDNTGELFF.

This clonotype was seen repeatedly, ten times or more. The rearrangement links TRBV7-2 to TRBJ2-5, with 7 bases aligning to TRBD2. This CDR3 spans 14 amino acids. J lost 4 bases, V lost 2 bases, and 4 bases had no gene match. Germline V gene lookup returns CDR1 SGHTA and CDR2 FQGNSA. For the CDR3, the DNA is TGTGCCAGCAGCTTAAGTAGCGGGCCAGAGACCCAGTACTTC. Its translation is CASSLSSGPETQYF. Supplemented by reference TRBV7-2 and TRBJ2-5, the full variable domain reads GAGVSQSPSNKVTEKGKDVELRCDPISGHTALYWYRQSLGQGLEFLIYFQGNSAPDKSGLPSDRFSAERTGGSVSTLTIQRTQQEDSAVYLCASSLSSGPETQYFGPGTRLLVL.

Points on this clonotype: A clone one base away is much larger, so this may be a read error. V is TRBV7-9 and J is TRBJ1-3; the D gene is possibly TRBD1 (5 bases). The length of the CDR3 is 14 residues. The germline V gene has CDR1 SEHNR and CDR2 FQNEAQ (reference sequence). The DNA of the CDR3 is TGTGCCAGCAGCCCCTGGGACTCTGGAAACGCCATATATTTT. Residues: CASSPWDSGNAIYF.

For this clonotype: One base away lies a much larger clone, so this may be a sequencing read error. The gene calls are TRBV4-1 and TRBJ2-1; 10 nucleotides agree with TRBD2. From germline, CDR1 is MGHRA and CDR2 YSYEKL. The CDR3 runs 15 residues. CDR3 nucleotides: TGCGCCAACAGCAGCGGGAGGGGTTCCTACAATGAGCAGTTCTTC. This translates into CANSSGRGSYNEQFF.

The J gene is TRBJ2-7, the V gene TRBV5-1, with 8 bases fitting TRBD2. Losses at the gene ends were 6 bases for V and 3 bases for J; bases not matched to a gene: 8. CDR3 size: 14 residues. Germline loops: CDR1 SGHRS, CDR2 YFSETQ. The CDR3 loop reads CASTKGLGDYEQYF. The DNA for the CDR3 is TGCGCCAGCACCAAGGGACTAGGAGACTACGAGCAGTACTTC.

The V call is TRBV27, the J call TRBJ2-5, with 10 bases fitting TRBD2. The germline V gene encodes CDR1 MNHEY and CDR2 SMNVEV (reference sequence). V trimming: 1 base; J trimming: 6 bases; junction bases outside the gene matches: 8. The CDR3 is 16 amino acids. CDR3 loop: CASSLFPAGGPKTQYF. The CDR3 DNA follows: TGTGCCAGCAGTTTATTTCCAGCGGGAGGGCCCAAGACCCAGTACTTC.

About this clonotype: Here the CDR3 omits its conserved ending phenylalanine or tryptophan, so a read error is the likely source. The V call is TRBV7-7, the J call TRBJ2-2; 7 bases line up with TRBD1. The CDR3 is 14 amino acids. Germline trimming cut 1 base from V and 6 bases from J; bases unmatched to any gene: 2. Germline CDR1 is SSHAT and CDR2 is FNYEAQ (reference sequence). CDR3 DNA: TGTGCCAGCAGCTTAGGGACAGGATCCGGGGAGCTGTTTCTT. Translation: CASSLGTGSGELFL.

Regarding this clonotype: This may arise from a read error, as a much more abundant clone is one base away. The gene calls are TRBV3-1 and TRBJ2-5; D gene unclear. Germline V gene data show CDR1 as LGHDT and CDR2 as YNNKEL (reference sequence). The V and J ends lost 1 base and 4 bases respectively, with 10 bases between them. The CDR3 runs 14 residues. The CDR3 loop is CASSQGRRRETQYF. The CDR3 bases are TGTGCCAGCAGCCAAGGACGGAGACGAGAGACCCAGTACTTC.

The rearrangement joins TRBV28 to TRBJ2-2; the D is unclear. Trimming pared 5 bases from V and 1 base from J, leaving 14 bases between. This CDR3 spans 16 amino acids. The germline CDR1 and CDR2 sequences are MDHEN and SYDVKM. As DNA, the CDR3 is TGTGCCAGCAGTAAAGCACTAACGGGGAACACCGGGGAGCTGTTTTTT. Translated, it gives CASSKALTGNTGELFF.

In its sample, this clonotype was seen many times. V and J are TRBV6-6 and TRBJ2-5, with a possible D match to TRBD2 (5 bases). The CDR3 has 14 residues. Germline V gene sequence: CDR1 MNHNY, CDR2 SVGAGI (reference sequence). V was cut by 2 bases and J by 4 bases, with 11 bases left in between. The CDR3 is CASSYGRGLETQYF. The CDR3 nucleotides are TGTGCCAGCAGTTACGGTAGAGGGCTAGAGACCCAGTACTTC.